Following are 13 T cell receptor beta chains from one sample sequenced in a study of blood T cell repertoires in COVID-19. TCRdb's table, derived via immunoSEQ multiplex PCR, lists solely in-frame clones and lacks some. The sample lists about 170,000 clones, roughly 80% occurring once. Sequenced: peripheral blood. These receptors originate from a woman older than 75 with COVID-19, enrolled during active disease.

The V and J genes are TRBV6-6 and TRBJ1-5, with 7 positions matching TRBD1. Per the germline V gene, CDR1 is MNHNY and CDR2 is SVGAGI (reference sequence). This CDR3 is 13 amino acids long. V dropped 8 bases and J dropped 9; count of bases not matched to a gene: 10. CDR3 loop: CASFERGQGPQHF. Here the CDR3 DNA reads TGTGCCAGCTTTGAGAGGGGGCAAGGGCCCCAGCATTTT.

The V call is TRBV5-1, the J call TRBJ2-1; the D gene is possibly TRBD2 (5 bases). Germline loops: CDR1 SGHRS, CDR2 YFSETQ. The CDR3 is 16 residues long. Trimming took off 0 bases at V and 0 bases at J, with 10 bases between the two ends. This CDR3 reads CASSLVGVSSYNEQFF. The CDR3 DNA sequence: TGCGCCAGCAGCTTGGTCGGGGTGAGCTCCTACAATGAGCAGTTCTTC.

The chain recombines TRBV6-1 with TRBJ1-2; D is possibly TRBD1 (6 bases). Germline V gives CDR1 MNHNS, CDR2 SASEGT. This CDR3 contains 14 residues. V was clipped by 3 bases and J by 6 bases, with 14 bases between them. CDR3: CASSEPTGRDGYTF. In DNA form, the CDR3 reads TGTGCCAGCAGTGAGCCAACAGGGCGTGATGGCTACACCTTC.

The chain recombines TRBV28 with TRBJ1-5; 8 positions match TRBD1. The germline V gene encodes CDR1 MDHEN and CDR2 SYDVKM. The CDR3 runs 16 residues. Trimming cost V 5 bases and J 0 bases; bases outside gene matches: 6. This CDR3 reads CASSVDREDSNQPQHF. The CDR3 DNA reads TGTGCCAGCAGTGTGGACAGGGAAGATAGCAATCAGCCCCAGCATTTT.

The V gene is TRBV6-6, the J gene TRBJ1-2; 10 nucleotides align to TRBD1. In germline, CDR1 is MNHNY, CDR2 SVGAGI (reference sequence). The V segment lost 10 bases and the J segment 3 bases; nucleotides outside the gene matches: 5. The CDR3 consists of 13 residues. The CDR3, as DNA: TGTGCCACCGCGACAGGGGGCGACTATGGCTACACCTTC. This encodes CATATGGDYGYTF.

The V call is TRBV7-3, the J call TRBJ2-2, with 7 nucleotides matching TRBD2. Germline V gene lookup returns CDR1 SGHTA and CDR2 FQGTGA. Trimming cost V 5 bases and J 9 bases; bases outside gene matches: 9. This CDR3 spans 14 amino acids. This CDR3 reads CASSQREIHRELFF. CDR3 nucleotide sequence: TGTGCCAGCAGCCAGCGGGAAATACACCGGGAGCTGTTTTTT. Complete variable domain (other parts from reference TRBV7-3 and TRBJ2-2): GAGVSQTPSNKVTEKGKYVELRCDPISGHTALYWYRQSLGQGPEFLIYFQGTGAADDSGLPNDRFFAVRPEGSVSTLKIQRTERGDSAVYLCASSQREIHRELFFGEGSRLTVL.

V gene TRBV9 combines with J gene TRBJ2-2; 13 nucleotides line up with TRBD2. J was trimmed by 2 bases and V by 6 bases; bases with no gene match: 7. CDR1 is SGDLS and CDR2 is YYNGEE in the germline V gene. This CDR3 spans 17 amino acids. The CDR3 protein is CASTPRGLAGNTGELFF. The CDR3 DNA sequence: TGTGCCAGCACCCCTAGGGGACTAGCGGGAAACACCGGGGAGCTGTTTTTT.

This clone was seen only a few times. The same CDR3 arises from other DNA sequences in this sample as well. V is TRBV27 and J is TRBJ2-7; the D gene is possibly TRBD1 (5 bases). Trimming took off 4 bases at V and 0 bases at J, with 7 bases between the two ends. Per the germline V gene, CDR1 is MNHEY and CDR2 is SMNVEV (reference sequence). The CDR3 length is 13 residues. This CDR3 reads CASSYQGSYEQYF. CDR3 DNA: TGTGCCAGCAGTTATCAGGGCTCCTACGAGCAGTACTTC.

V and J are TRBV24-1 and TRBJ2-3; no firm D call. This CDR3 has 15 residues. Trimming stripped 1 base from V and 0 bases from J, with 7 bases between. The germline gives CDR1 KGHDR, CDR2 SFDVKD. CDR3 sequence (DNA): TGTGCCACCAGTGATTTCACCACTAGCACAGATACGCAGTATTTT. Its protein is CATSDFTTSTDTQYF.

V gene TRBV2 combines with J gene TRBJ1-2, with D uncertain. The CDR3 contains 12 residues. CDR1 is SNHLY, CDR2 FYNNEI, per germline. The V gene lost 2 bases and the J gene lost 4 bases, with 5 bases spanning the gap. CDR3 region: CASSESGYGYTF. The CDR3 region has the DNA TGTGCCAGCAGTGAAAGCGGCTATGGCTACACCTTC. The full variable domain, completed using reference TRBV2 and TRBJ1-2, is EPEVTQTPSHQVTQMGQEVILRCVPISNHLYFYWYRQILGQKVEFLVSFYNNEISEKSEIFDDQFSVERPDGSNFTLKIRSTKLEDSAMYFCASSESGYGYTFGSGTRLTVV.

V usage is TRBV5-1 and J usage is TRBJ1-2; 8 nucleotides align to TRBD1. V trimming: 6 bases; J trimming: 7 bases; junction bases outside the gene matches: 11. This CDR3 has 14 amino acids. Looked up from germline, CDR1 is SGHRS and CDR2 is YFSETQ. The CDR3 reads CASMPSDRVGGYTF. The CDR3 DNA follows: TGCGCCAGCATGCCTTCGGACAGGGTGGGTGGCTACACCTTC.

This clone showed up just once. The chain couples TRBV19 to TRBJ2-2, with 8 bases identical to TRBD1. CDR1 is LNHDA, CDR2 SQIVND, per germline (reference sequence). With 6 bases clipped from V and 4 bases from J, the junction kept 7 bases outside the gene matches. The CDR3 is 15 residues long. In nucleotides, the CDR3 is TGTGCCAGTAGCCGACAGGGGCCGGGCACCGGGGAGCTGTTTTTT. Translation gives CASSRQGPGTGELFF.

The chain is built from TRBV18 and TRBJ1-1; possibly TRBD1 for D (6 bases). The CDR3 runs 13 residues. The V gene lost 4 bases and the J gene lost 8 bases, with 14 bases spanning the gap. Germline-derived CDR1 and CDR2 are KGHSH and LQKENI. Written as DNA, the CDR3 is TGTGCCAGCTCACGGGACCCACAGGGCGAAGCTTTCTTT. Translating it yields CASSRDPQGEAFF.